The source of this T cell receptor beta chain is a study of response to subunit inactivated influenza vaccine. Notes on the study in general: After each seasonal influenza vaccination, few new T cells are recruited, the authors suggested.

Of note for this clonotype: What it binds is unknown.

With 2 bases clipped from V and 5 bases from J, the junction kept 3 bases outside the gene matches. CDR3 length: 14 amino acids. TCRdb used MiXCR to reprocess the RT-PCR reads, holding one entry per CDR3 protein. In the table there are 860,000 or so distinct CDR3 sequences, 21% of which are singletons. The genes are TRBV12-3 or TRBV12-4 and TRBJ1-5; 7 nucleotides align to TRBD1. The sample was PBMCs from blood, taken more than 4 days after vaccination. This TCR was recovered from a man in his fifties or sixties who received an inactivated influenza vaccine. The CDR3 DNA reads as TGTGCCAGCAGTTTAACAGGGGTGGATCAGCCCCAGCATTTT. Translated: CASSLTGVDQPQHF.